This T cell receptor beta chain was captured in a study of T cell changes during pregnancy in multiple sclerosis. Using immunoSEQ multiplex PCR, the repertoire was profiled, and TCRdb retains in-frame clones only, with some absent. The data hold 30,000 or so clones, with 87% observed a single time. This clone appeared a single time. V lost 5 bases and J lost 0; bases outside the gene matches: 7. CDR3 length: 16 residues. Germline CDR1 and CDR2: SGHRS and YFSETQ. The V gene is TRBV5-1, the J gene TRBJ2-7; 11 bases agree with TRBD2. The TCR comes from a female donor with multiple sclerosis, enrolled in a pregnancy study. Sample: CD8+ T cells from peripheral blood mononuclear cells, taken in the first trimester of pregnancy. The DNA for the CDR3 is TGCGCCAGCAGGGGGGGACTAGCGGAAATCTCCTACGAGCAGTACTTC. Encoded protein: CASRGGLAEISYEQYF.